This T cell receptor (beta chain) was documented in a study of blood T cell repertoires in COVID-19. Germline V gene lookup returns CDR1 MNHEY and CDR2 SVGAGI. Trimming removed 5 bases at V and 3 bases at J, with 5 bases between. There are 12 residues in the CDR3. The protocol was immunoSEQ multiplex PCR, while the TCRdb copy is restricted to in-frame clones and leaves out a portion. Of about 49,000 clones in the sample, 84% were seen once. The receptor comes from a man aged 50-60 years with acute or convalescent COVID-19. V usage is TRBV6-5 and J usage is TRBJ1-3; no firm D call. The sequenced sample was peripheral blood. The CDR3 spells CASSLNGNTIYF. The CDR3 DNA sequence: TGTGCCAGCAGTCTAAATGGAAACACCATATATTTT.